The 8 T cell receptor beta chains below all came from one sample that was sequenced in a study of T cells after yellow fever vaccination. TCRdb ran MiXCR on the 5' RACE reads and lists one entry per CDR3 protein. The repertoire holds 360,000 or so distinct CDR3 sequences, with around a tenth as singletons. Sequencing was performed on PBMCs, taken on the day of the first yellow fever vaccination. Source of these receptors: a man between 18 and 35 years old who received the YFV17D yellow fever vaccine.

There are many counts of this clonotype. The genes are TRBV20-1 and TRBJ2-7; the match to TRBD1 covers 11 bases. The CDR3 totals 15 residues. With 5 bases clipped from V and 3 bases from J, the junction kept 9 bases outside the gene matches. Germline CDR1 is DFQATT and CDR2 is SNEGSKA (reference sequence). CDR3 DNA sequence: TGCAGTGCTCGGGGATCCGGGACAGGGGGCTACGAGCAGTACTTC. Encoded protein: CSARGSGTGGYEQYF.

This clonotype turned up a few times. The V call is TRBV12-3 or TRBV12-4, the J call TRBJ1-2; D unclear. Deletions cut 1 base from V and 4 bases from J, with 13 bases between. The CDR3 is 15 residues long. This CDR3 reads CASSLVSGPSYGYTF. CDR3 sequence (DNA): TGTGCCAGCAGTTTAGTGTCCGGACCGAGCTATGGCTACACCTTC.

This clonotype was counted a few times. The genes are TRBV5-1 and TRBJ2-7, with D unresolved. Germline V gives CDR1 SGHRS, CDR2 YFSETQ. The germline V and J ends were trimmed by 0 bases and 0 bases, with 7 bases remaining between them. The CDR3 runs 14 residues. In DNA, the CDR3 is TGCGCCAGCAGCTTGGACGGACGCTCCTACGAGCAGTACTTC. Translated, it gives CASSLDGRSYEQYF.

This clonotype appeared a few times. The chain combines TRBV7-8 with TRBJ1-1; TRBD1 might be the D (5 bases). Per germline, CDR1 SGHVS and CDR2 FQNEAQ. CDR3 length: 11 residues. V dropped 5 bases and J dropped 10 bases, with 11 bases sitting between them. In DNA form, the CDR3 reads TGTGCCAGCAGCCCACAGGCCGTAGCTTTCTTT. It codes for CASSPQAVAFF.

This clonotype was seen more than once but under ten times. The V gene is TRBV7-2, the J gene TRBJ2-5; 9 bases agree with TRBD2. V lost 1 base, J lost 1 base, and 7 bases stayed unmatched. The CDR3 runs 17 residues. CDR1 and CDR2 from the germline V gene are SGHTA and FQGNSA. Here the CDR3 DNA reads TGTGCCAGCAGCTTAGTCGGAGCGGGGGGTACCCAAGAGACCCAGTACTTC. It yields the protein CASSLVGAGGTQETQYF.

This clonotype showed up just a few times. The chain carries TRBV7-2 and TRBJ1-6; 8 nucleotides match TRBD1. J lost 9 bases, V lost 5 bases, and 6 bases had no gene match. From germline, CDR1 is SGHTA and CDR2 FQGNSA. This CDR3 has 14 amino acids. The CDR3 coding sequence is TGTGCCAGCAGCCCCGACAGGGGAGGTTCACCCCTCCACTTT. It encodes CASSPDRGGSPLHF.

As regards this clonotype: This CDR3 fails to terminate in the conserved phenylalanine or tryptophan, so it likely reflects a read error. The CDR3 DNA follows: TGTGCCAGCACCCTGGCGGTCGGCACTGAAGCTTTCCTT. Translated: CASTLAVGTEAFL. The chain employs TRBV6-1 and TRBJ1-1; D gene uncertain. V was cut by 7 bases and J by 4 bases, with 13 bases left in between. The CDR3 length is 13 residues. Germline V CDR1 and CDR2: MNHNS, SASEGT.

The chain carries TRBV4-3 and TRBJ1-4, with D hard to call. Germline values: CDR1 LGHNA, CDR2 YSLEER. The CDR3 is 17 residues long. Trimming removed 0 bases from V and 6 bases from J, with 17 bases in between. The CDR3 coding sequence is TGCGCCAGCAGCCAAGACCGAGAGAATTTATATGATGAAAAACTGTTTTTT. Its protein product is CASSQDRENLYDEKLFF.